The 26 T cell receptor beta chains in this list originate from one sample, sequenced in a study of identical twins. TCRdb recomputed calls from the 5' RACE reads with MiXCR, one row per CDR3 protein. The table lists under 900,000 distinct CDR3 sequences, approximately 13% of them singletons. These data were likewise used in another study, on yellow fever vaccine responses in identical twins.

The source material was PBMCs. Every receptor here comes from a woman between 18 and 29 years old in good health.

This clonotype was counted many times. The CDR3: CASSHQSAGLSTEAFF. The CDR3 DNA reads as TGTGCCAGCAGTCACCAATCGGCTGGGTTGAGCACTGAAGCTTTCTTT. V gene TRBV7-9 combines with J gene TRBJ1-1; no definite D call. Germline-derived CDR1 and CDR2 are SEHNR and FQNEAQ (reference sequence). The CDR3 runs to 16 residues. Trimming shortened V by 6 bases and J by 4 bases, and 21 bases separated the two germline ends.

In its sample, this clonotype was seen many times. The chain has TRBV6-1 and TRBJ1-2; TRBD1 aligns across 7 bases. This CDR3 comprises 15 residues. V lost 3 bases, J lost 4 bases, and 8 bases stayed unmatched. Germline V gene sequence: CDR1 MNHNS, CDR2 SASEGT. The chain's CDR3 is CASSDLRDSIYGYTF. CDR3 sequence (DNA): TGTGCCAGCAGTGACCTTAGGGACAGCATCTATGGCTACACCTTC.

In this sample, this clonotype turned up a few times. The V call is TRBV9, the J call TRBJ2-3; D remains unclear. Per germline, CDR1 SGDLS and CDR2 YYNGEE. The CDR3 is 14 residues long. The V end was cut by 2 bases, the J end by 0 bases, with 7 bases between. CDR3 nucleotide sequence: TGTGCCAGCAGCGTCCTCAGTAGCACAGATACGCAGTATTTT. This codes for CASSVLSSTDTQYF.

This clonotype was observed a handful of times. The V and J genes are TRBV11-1 and TRBJ2-5; 8 bases map to TRBD2. Germline lookup yields CDR1 SGHAT and CDR2 FQDESV (reference sequence). The CDR3 length is 20 residues. V dropped 6 bases and J dropped 2; count of bases not matched to a gene: 23. CDR3 residues: CASRQTLVGGGPAPQETQYF. The CDR3 DNA reads as TGTGCCAGCAGACAGACACTTGTCGGCGGGGGGCCCGCTCCTCAAGAGACCCAGTACTTC.

The chain joins TRBV7-9 to TRBJ1-1; 7 bases are shared with TRBD1. There are 15 residues in the CDR3. CDR1 is SEHNR and CDR2 is FQNEAQ in the germline V gene (reference sequence). Trimming removed 5 bases from V and 5 bases from J; junction bases left unmatched: 11. CDR3 sequence reads: CASSPVGQTDTEAFF. CDR3 nucleotide sequence: TGTGCCAGCAGCCCCGTGGGACAGACAGATACTGAAGCTTTCTTT.

This clonotype has ten or more counts. Germline is not matched at one junction end, which may reflect a read error. The chain has TRBV9 and TRBJ2-2; no firm D call. Germline V gene lookup returns CDR1 SGDLS and CDR2 YYNGEE. This CDR3 has 18 residues. In nucleotides, the CDR3 is TGTGCCAGCAGCGTAGCCCCGGACCCGGTAGGGAACAGCGGGGAGCTGTTTTTT. This translates into CASSVAPDPVGNSGELFF.

V usage is TRBV27 and J usage is TRBJ2-1, with D perhaps given as TRBD1 or TRBD2 (5 bases each). The CDR3 covers 17 residues. Trimming shortened V by 6 bases and J by 8 bases, and 26 bases separated the two germline ends. Germline CDR1 MNHEY, CDR2 SMNVEV (reference sequence). The CDR3 loop reads CASSLLNRGYSGDEQFF. The CDR3 DNA reads as TGTGCCAGCAGCTTGCTGAACCGGGGCTACTCTGGGGATGAGCAGTTCTTC.

This chain connects TRBV6-1 to TRBJ1-6; perhaps TRBD1 as D (6 bases). This CDR3 spans 15 amino acids. The germline V gene encodes CDR1 MNHNS and CDR2 SASEGT. V lost 7 bases and J 0 bases, leaving 10 bases between the germline ends. CDR3 loop: CASIQDSSYNSPLHF. CDR3 bases: TGTGCCAGCATCCAGGACAGCTCCTATAATTCACCCCTCCACTTT.

With regard to this clonotype: The junction departs from the called germline gene at one end, perhaps through a read error. This chain joins TRBV19 and TRBJ2-1; TRBD2 agrees at 8 bases. Germline V gene lookup returns CDR1 LNHDA and CDR2 SQIVND (reference sequence). The CDR3 runs to 16 residues. CDR3 amino acids: CASSPQGRLAKDERFF. The CDR3 region has the DNA TGTGCCAGTAGTCCCCAAGGGCGACTAGCGAAGGATGAGCGGTTCTTC.

The sample holds many counts of this clonotype. The chain combines TRBV9 with TRBJ1-2, with no clear D. This CDR3 is 14 amino acids long. Deletions cut 4 bases from V and 6 bases from J, with 16 bases between. Per germline, CDR1 SGDLS and CDR2 YYNGEE. The CDR3 nucleotides read TGTGCCAGCAGCATGGCAGTCCAAGTTCATGGCTACACCTTC. Translated: CASSMAVQVHGYTF.

This clonotype was observed a handful of times. The chain combines TRBV20-1 with TRBJ2-4, with unresolved D. Germline CDR1 and CDR2: DFQATT and SNEGSKA (reference sequence). This CDR3 is built from 16 residues. Between the trimmed V and J ends, which lost 6 bases and 0 bases, there was a span of 18 bases. This CDR3 is CSAPQKGSLAKNIQYF. In nucleotides, the CDR3 is TGCAGTGCGCCACAAAAGGGCTCTTTAGCCAAAAACATTCAGTACTTC.

This clonotype was detected a few times. This rearrangement joins TRBV6-5 to TRBJ2-7; the D gene could be TRBD1 or TRBD2 (5 bases each). The germline gives CDR1 MNHEY, CDR2 SVGAGI. V lost 2 bases and J lost 7, with 15 bases in between. The CDR3 extends over 14 amino acids. The CDR3, as DNA: TGTGCCAGCAGTTACGTTGAGGGGAATGGGGAGCAGTACTTC. This translates into CASSYVEGNGEQYF.

This clonotype was seen a handful of times. CDR3 bases: TGTGCCAGCAGCTTTGTTTCTGGACTAGCAACAGATACGCAGTATTTT. It encodes CASSFVSGLATDTQYF. The chain recombines TRBV7-8 with TRBJ2-3; 8 nucleotides agree with TRBD2. CDR1 and CDR2 (germline): SGHVS, FQNEAQ. This CDR3 region has 16 residues. Unmatched junction bases numbered 8, after V lost 3 bases and J lost 3 bases.

In this sample, this clonotype turned up many times. The chain couples TRBV12-3 or TRBV12-4 to TRBJ2-2; TRBD1 might be the D (5 bases). This CDR3 region has 13 residues. The V gene lost 2 bases and the J gene lost 6 bases, with 7 bases spanning the gap. CDR3 nucleotide sequence: TGTGCCAGCAGTTTACAGGGCCCCGGGGAGCTGTTTTTT. This encodes CASSLQGPGELFF.

This clonotype has ten or more counts. V is TRBV5-5 and J is TRBJ1-1, with TRBD1 as a possible D gene (6 bases). V lost 4 bases and J lost 0, with 13 bases in between. CDR3 length: 15 amino acids. Per germline, CDR1 SGHKS and CDR2 YYEKEE (reference sequence). The CDR3 loop is CASSLPQGMNTEAFF. CDR3 nucleotides: TGTGCCAGCAGCCTGCCGCAGGGGATGAACACTGAAGCTTTCTTT.

This clonotype was recorded many times. V gene TRBV5-1 combines with J gene TRBJ1-2; 8 nucleotides match TRBD1. This CDR3 is 15 amino acids long. In germline, CDR1 is SGHRS, CDR2 YFSETQ. The junction had 5 bases not matched to a gene; V was cut back by 3 bases and J by 1 base. CDR3 coding DNA: TGCGCCAGCAGCTGGACAGGGAAAAGTAACTATGGCTACACCTTC. Translating it yields CASSWTGKSNYGYTF.

The sample holds a few counts of this clonotype. The chain employs TRBV20-1 and TRBJ2-7; D assignment may be TRBD1 or TRBD2 (5 bases each). The ends were cut back, 6 bases at V and 3 bases at J, with 21 bases in the middle. The CDR3 loop spans 15 amino acids. Germline V CDR1 and CDR2: DFQATT, SNEGSKA (reference sequence). This chain's CDR3 is CSAISSGAKVYEQYF. CDR3 DNA sequence: TGCAGTGCCATAAGTTCCGGGGCAAAGGTCTACGAGCAGTACTTC.

This chain connects TRBV12-5 to TRBJ2-1, with 8 bases fitting TRBD2. The length of the CDR3 is 15 residues. Germline V gene lookup returns CDR1 LGHNT and CDR2 FRNRAP. V lost 1 base to trimming and J lost 2 bases; unmatched junction nucleotides: 1. CDR3 loop: CASGLGAGAYNEQFF. The CDR3, as DNA: TGTGCTAGTGGTTTGGGAGCGGGAGCCTACAATGAGCAGTTCTTC. Full variable domain (missing parts from reference TRBV12-5 and TRBJ2-1): DARVTQTPRHKVTEMGQEVTMRCQPILGHNTVFWYRQTMMQGLELLAYFRNRAPLDDSGMPKDRFSAEMPDATLATLKIQPSEPRDSAVYFCASGLGAGAYNEQFFGPGTRLTVL.

The gene calls are TRBV12-3 or TRBV12-4 and TRBJ2-2; D ambiguous. The CDR3 is 15 amino acids. The germline V and J ends were trimmed by 5 bases and 5 bases, with 15 bases remaining between them. As DNA, the CDR3 is TGTGCCAGCAGTCTCCAGAGCTCGGTAACCGGGGAGCTGTTTTTT. Amino acid sequence: CASSLQSSVTGELFF.

This clonotype was seen a handful of times. V and J are TRBV12-3 or TRBV12-4 and TRBJ1-6; a weak D match, TRBD1 (5 bases). The CDR3 runs 13 residues. V lost 8 bases and J lost 7, with 12 bases in between. CDR3 amino acids: CASGTGRNSPLHF. CDR3 DNA: TGTGCCAGCGGAACGGGACGGAATTCACCCCTCCACTTT.

This clonotype has more than one count but fewer than ten. The rearrangement joins TRBV20-1 to TRBJ2-2, with a possible D match to TRBD1 (6 bases). The CDR3 loop spans 15 amino acids. Germline V lookup: CDR1 DFQATT, CDR2 SNEGSKA (reference sequence). Trimming stripped 5 bases from V and 2 bases from J, with 15 bases between. For the CDR3, the DNA is TGCAGTGCTTCCCCCGGGACATCTAACACCGGGGAGCTGTTTTTT. This translates into CSASPGTSNTGELFF.

Only a few counts were recorded for this clonotype. The gene calls are TRBV24-1 and TRBJ2-1, with 8 positions matching TRBD2. The CDR3 runs 13 residues. The ends lost 1 base at V and 9 bases at J; junction bases unmatched: 1. CDR1 is KGHDR, CDR2 SFDVKD, per germline. CDR3 protein: CATSDFRGGEQFF. The CDR3 bases are TGTGCCACCAGTGATTTCCGGGGGGGTGAGCAGTTCTTC.

This clonotype turned up a few times. The V call is TRBV20-1, the J call TRBJ2-7; a weak D match, TRBD2 (6 bases). This CDR3 spans 13 amino acids. From germline, CDR1 is DFQATT and CDR2 SNEGSKA (reference sequence). V dropped 5 bases and J dropped 2 bases, with 13 bases sitting between them. The CDR3 nucleotides are TGCAGTGCTCCGACTAGTACTGCCTACGAGCAGTACTTC. It specifies CSAPTSTAYEQYF.

This chain joins TRBV11-2 and TRBJ2-5; 12 bases line up with TRBD2. Germline-derived CDR1 and CDR2 are SGHAT and FQNNGV. The CDR3 is 16 residues long. V trimming: 5 bases; J trimming: 1 base; junction bases outside the gene matches: 5. Written as DNA, the CDR3 is TGTGCCAGCAGCCACTGGACTAGCGGGGCCCAAGAGACCCAGTACTTC. This codes for CASSHWTSGAQETQYF.

This clonotype was seen a handful of times. The chain joins TRBV5-1 to TRBJ2-2; 7 bases line up with TRBD2. The V gene end was trimmed by 1 base and the J gene end by 7 bases; junction bases not matched to a gene: 10. The CDR3 is 16 residues long. Looked up from germline, CDR1 is SGHRS and CDR2 is YFSETQ. CDR3 nucleotide sequence: TGCGCCAGCAGCTTGCTAACTAGCGTTAATAACGGGGAGCTGTTTTTT. Its translation is CASSLLTSVNNGELFF.

This clonotype was recorded a few times. CDR3 nucleotides: TGTGCCAGCAGTTTAGGACAGGGGGGATACACCGGGGAGCTGTTTTTT. Protein product: CASSLGQGGYTGELFF. V and J are TRBV12-3 or TRBV12-4 and TRBJ2-2; 9 positions match TRBD1. The CDR3 extends over 16 amino acids. Trimming removed 1 base from V and 3 bases from J; junction bases left unmatched: 3.